These 18 T cell receptor beta chains came from one sample sequenced in a study of OX40 agonist ivuxolimab in advanced cancers. Sequencing was performed with immunoSEQ multiplex PCR; in TCRdb, only in-frame clones are kept and a portion is missing. The sample has some 86,000 clones, around 82% seen once. The input for sequencing was CD4+ or CD8+ T cells sorted from blood, taken in a trial of the OX40 agonist ivuxolimab. These receptors were taken from an adult with an advanced solid tumor such as melanoma, head and neck, liver or kidney cancer.

This chain links TRBV19 with TRBJ2-3, with no clear D. This CDR3 comprises 17 residues. Germline V gene lookup returns CDR1 LNHDA and CDR2 SQIVND (reference sequence). Trimming left V 5 bases short and J 1 base short, with 19 bases between. In nucleotides, the CDR3 is TGTGCCAGTAGTCAATCTTTAGTAGTCGCTGGCACAGATACGCAGTATTTT. As protein: CASSQSLVVAGTDTQYF. The variable domain in full, with the rest retrieved from reference TRBV19 and TRBJ2-3, is DGGITQSPKYLFRKEGQNVTLSCEQNLNHDAMYWYRQDPGQGLRLIYYSQIVNDFQKGDIAEGYSVSREKKESFPLTVTSAQKNPTAFYLCASSQSLVVAGTDTQYFGPGTRLTVL.

CDR3 protein: CASSFSLGTPNEQFF. The CDR3, as DNA: TGTGCCAGCAGTTTTAGCTTAGGGACCCCCAATGAGCAGTTCTTC. The V gene is TRBV27, the J gene TRBJ2-1, with D perhaps given as TRBD1 or TRBD2 (5 bases each). From germline, CDR1 is MNHEY and CDR2 SMNVEV (reference sequence). The CDR3 extends over 15 amino acids. Trimming pared 3 bases from V and 6 bases from J, leaving 15 bases between.

The chain joins TRBV7-8 to TRBJ2-1, with unresolved D. The V and J ends lost 2 bases and 6 bases respectively, with 11 bases between them. This CDR3 is built from 14 residues. Germline V gene sequence: CDR1 SGHVS, CDR2 FQNEAQ. CDR3 loop: CASSLPRASNEQFF. The CDR3 nucleotides are TGTGCCAGCAGCTTACCAAGGGCCAGCAATGAGCAGTTCTTC.

The genes are TRBV4-1 and TRBJ1-5, with TRBD1 as a possible D gene (5 bases). CDR1 MGHRA and CDR2 YSYEKL come from the germline V gene. V shed 0 bases and J shed 6 bases, with 15 bases lying between them. The CDR3 is 16 amino acids. The CDR3: CASSQEQGLSRQPQHF. The CDR3 DNA sequence: TGCGCCAGCAGCCAAGAGCAGGGCCTTTCTCGTCAGCCCCAGCATTTT.

This chain uses TRBV19 with TRBJ1-1, with 9 bases lining up with TRBD1. Germline lookup yields CDR1 LNHDA and CDR2 SQIVND (reference sequence). The CDR3 length is 16 residues. J was trimmed by 0 bases and V by 3 bases; bases with no gene match: 5. The CDR3 loop is CASSIARDRVNTEAFF. In nucleotides, the CDR3 is TGTGCCAGTAGTATCGCCCGGGACAGGGTGAACACTGAAGCTTTCTTT.

The J gene is TRBJ2-1, the V gene TRBV5-1; TRBD2 aligns across 8 bases. The CDR3 sequence is 14 residues long. The V segment lost 0 bases and the J segment 7 bases; nucleotides outside the gene matches: 3. Germline loops: CDR1 SGHRS, CDR2 YFSETQ. In nucleotides, the CDR3 is TGCGCCAGCAGCTTGGATGGGACTAGAAATGAGCAGTTCTTC. Translation gives CASSLDGTRNEQFF.

This rearrangement joins TRBV9 to TRBJ1-5; D not resolved. This CDR3 is built from 15 residues. The germline gives CDR1 SGDLS, CDR2 YYNGEE. The V end was cut by 2 bases, the J end by 5 bases, with 14 bases between. The CDR3 region is CASSVGGILDQPQHF. For the CDR3, the DNA is TGTGCCAGCAGCGTCGGCGGGATCCTGGATCAGCCCCAGCATTTT. The full variable domain, with the rest looked up from reference TRBV9 and TRBJ1-5, is DSGVTQTPKHLITATGQRVTLRCSPRSGDLSVYWYQQSLDQGLQFLIQYYNGEERAKGNILERFSAQQFPDLHSELNLSSLELGDSALYFCASSVGGILDQPQHFGDGTRLSIL.

This clone has a single count. The chain recombines TRBV5-1 with TRBJ2-1; TRBD2 might be the D (6 bases). From germline, CDR1 is SGHRS and CDR2 YFSETQ. CDR3 length: 16 residues. Deletions cut 6 bases from V and 4 bases from J, with 20 bases between. CDR3 region: CASTIAPGLGYNEQFF. CDR3 bases: TGCGCCAGCACCATAGCCCCGGGACTGGGGTACAATGAGCAGTTCTTC. Based on the CDR3 plus reference TRBV5-1 and TRBJ2-1, the full variable domain is KAGVTQTPRYLIKTRGQQVTLSCSPISGHRSVSWYQQTPGQGLQFLFEYFSETQRNKGNFPGRFSGRQFSNSRSEMNVSTLELGDSALYLCASTIAPGLGYNEQFFGPGTRLTVL.

The chain carries TRBV5-4 and TRBJ2-1, with a possible D match to TRBD1 (5 bases). Trimming cost V 0 bases and J 2 bases, with 12 bases left between them. Germline loops: CDR1 SGHNT, CDR2 YYREEE (reference sequence). CDR3 size: 16 residues. CDR3 bases: TGTGCCAGCAGCTTGGGGACATTTCCCCCCTACAATGAGCAGTTCTTC. Translation gives CASSLGTFPPYNEQFF. Variable domain in full (rest from reference TRBV5-4 and TRBJ2-1): ETGVTQSPTHLIKTRGQQVTLRCSSQSGHNTVSWYQQALGQGPQFIFQYYREEENGRGNFPPRFSGLQFPNYSSELNVNALELDDSALYLCASSLGTFPPYNEQFFGPGTRLTVL.

This clone was picked up one time. CDR3 amino acids: CASRRFGSYEQYF. CDR3 sequence (DNA): TGTGCCAGCAGACGCTTCGGCTCCTACGAGCAGTACTTC. V and J are TRBV2 and TRBJ2-7; D is ambiguous. Germline V gene data show CDR1 as SNHLY and CDR2 as FYNNEI. Deletions cut 6 bases from V and 0 bases from J, with 9 bases between. The CDR3 runs to 13 residues.

This sequence joins TRBV11-3 and TRBJ2-2; tentatively, D is TRBD1 (7 bases). V shed 4 bases and J shed 9 bases, with 18 bases lying between them. The germline V gene has CDR1 SGHNT and CDR2 YENEEA. This CDR3 region has 15 residues. CDR3 in amino acids: CASSWRGPAGRELFF. The CDR3, as DNA: TGTGCCAGCAGCTGGAGGGGGCCCGCGGGGAGGGAGCTGTTTTTT.

The rearrangement joins TRBV6-5 to TRBJ1-2, with 9 bases aligning to TRBD1. This CDR3 is built from 14 residues. V lost 7 bases, J lost 7 bases, and 10 bases stayed unmatched. Germline loops: CDR1 MNHEY, CDR2 SVGAGI. The CDR3 region is CASTSGQGRGGYTF. The CDR3 region has the DNA TGTGCCAGCACTTCGGGACAGGGTCGAGGTGGCTACACCTTC.

The chain links TRBV7-9 to TRBJ2-1; D possibly uses TRBD1 or TRBD2 (5 bases each). The germline CDR1 and CDR2 sequences are SEHNR and FQNEAQ (reference sequence). V lost 4 bases and J lost 16, with 11 bases in between. The CDR3 spans 10 residues. This CDR3 reads CASSSGPLFF. In DNA form, the CDR3 reads TGTGCCAGCAGCTCGGGACCGCTATTCTTC.

The chain joins TRBV11-2 to TRBJ1-3, with D possibly being TRBD1 (5 bases). This CDR3 has 15 residues. Per the germline V gene, CDR1 is SGHAT and CDR2 is FQNNGV. V shed 4 bases and J shed 1 base, with 11 bases lying between them. Written as DNA, the CDR3 is TGTGCCAGCAGCTCATACAGGCAATCTGGAAACACCATATATTTT. This encodes CASSSYRQSGNTIYF.

The chain recombines TRBV18 with TRBJ2-4, with D perhaps matching TRBD2 (6 bases). V lost 0 bases and J lost 7, with 10 bases in between. CDR3 length: 14 amino acids. Germline V gene lookup returns CDR1 KGHSH and CDR2 LQKENI. The CDR3 nucleotides are TGTGCCAGCTCACCACCATCCCTAGCGAACATTCAGTACTTC. Its protein is CASSPPSLANIQYF.

The chain carries TRBV9 and TRBJ2-7; D not resolved. Germline CDR1 is SGDLS and CDR2 is YYNGEE. Trimming took 3 bases from V and 4 from J, leaving 14 bases between them. The length of the CDR3 is 14 residues. The CDR3 DNA is TGTGCCAGCAGCGCCGAGCCCCTCCCGTACGAGCAGTACTTC. As protein: CASSAEPLPYEQYF.

The J gene is TRBJ2-5, the V gene TRBV5-1, with 9 bases matching TRBD2. The CDR3 is 14 amino acids. Germline loops: CDR1 SGHRS, CDR2 YFSETQ. J gave up 5 bases and V 4 bases, and 6 bases lay outside the gene matches. The CDR3 sequence: CASSRGRVGETQYF. CDR3 nucleotides: TGCGCCAGCAGCCGCGGGAGGGTCGGTGAGACCCAGTACTTC.

V is TRBV9 and J is TRBJ1-1; D is uncertain. V lost 0 bases to trimming and J lost 5 bases, with 8 bases between them. Germline-derived CDR1 and CDR2 are SGDLS and YYNGEE. The CDR3 is 13 amino acids. The CDR3 sequence: CASSVGRGTEAFF. CDR3 nucleotides: TGTGCCAGCAGCGTAGGTAGAGGGACTGAAGCTTTCTTT. The full variable domain, in which reference TRBV9 and TRBJ1-1 provide the parts outside the CDR3, is DSGVTQTPKHLITATGQRVTLRCSPRSGDLSVYWYQQSLDQGLQFLIQYYNGEERAKGNILERFSAQQFPDLHSELNLSSLELGDSALYFCASSVGRGTEAFFGQGTRLTVV.